This is a list of T cell receptor beta chains from one sample in a study of cytomegalovirus exposure and HLA in healthy donors. Libraries were prepared by immunoSEQ multiplex PCR; TCRdb keeps only in-frame clonotypes and omits some of them. This table holds 150,000 or so clones, 70% found once. Sequenced input: PBMCs. All receptors derive from a man between 18 and 29 years old in good health and CMV-seropositive. The CDR3 runs from the conserved cysteine through the conserved F or W. The order of the fields is J gene, clone size, V gene, D gene, CDR3 DNA, CDR3 protein. The D gene is left open where the match is weak. Clone sizes are given selectively: once, few, many, or a class where the clone is expanded.

>TRBJ1-5|.|TRBV2|TRBD1
TGTGCCAGCAGTGCAGAGGGGACAGGGAATCAGCCCCAGCATTTT
CASSAEGTGNQPQHF
>TRBJ1-2|.|TRBV10-3|.
TGTGCCATCAGCCCTACCGCGGGGAACTATGGCTACACCTTC
CAISPTAGNYGYTF
>TRBJ1-2|.|TRBV7-8|.
TGTGCCAGCAGCTTAAGGCAGGGAGGTCCCCAGAGGGGCTACACCTTC
CASSLRQGGPQRGYTF
>TRBJ2-3|few|TRBV2|TRBD2
TGTGCCAGCAGAGCTCGACTAGCCCAAGCTAGCACAGATACGCAGTATTTT
CASRARLAQASTDTQYF
>TRBJ1-2|.|TRBV7-2|.
TGTGCCAAAGGGGGTGAACAGGGCTCCTATGGCTACACCTTC
CAKGGEQGSYGYTF
>TRBJ1-2|.|TRBV28|.
TGTGCCAGCAGGTCGGTCCAGGGAGGTGGCTACACCTTC
CASRSVQGGGYTF
>TRBJ1-2|few|TRBV2|.
TGTGCCAGCAGTGAGGAGAGGCTACGAGGCTATGGCTACACCTTC
CASSEERLRGYGYTF
>TRBJ2-2|few|TRBV9|.
TGTGCCAGCAGCCAGTACACCGGGGAGCTGTTTTTT
CASSQYTGELFF
>TRBJ1-2|.|TRBV5-4|.
TGTGCCAGTAGCTTGGGGCAGGGGATTAACTATGGCTACACCTTC
CASSLGQGINYGYTF
>TRBJ2-2|once|TRBV29-1|TRBD2
TGCAGCGTTGTGCTAGCGGGTGTCACCGGGGAGCTGTTTTTT
CSVVLAGVTGELFF
>TRBJ1-1|.|TRBV30|.
TGTGCCTGGGAGACAGGACAACTAAACACTGAAGCTTTCTTT
CAWETGQLNTEAFF
>TRBJ2-3|.|TRBV7-9|.
TGTGCCAGCAGCTCGACAGCGGATACGCAGTATTTT
CASSSTADTQYF
>TRBJ1-5|.|TRBV6-1|.
TGTGCCAGCAGTGAAGTTTCGGCAGGCCGTTATAGCAATCAGCCCCAGCATTTT
CASSEVSAGRYSNQPQHF
>TRBJ2-6|.|TRBV1|.
TGCACCAGCAGCCGCGGGTGGAGCCCCCACTCTGGGGCCAACGTCCTGACTTTC
CTSSRGWSPHSGANVLTF
>TRBJ2-2|.|TRBV10-1|.
TGCGCCAGCAGTGAGGAGGGAATTAACACCGGGGAGCTGTTTTTT
CASSEEGINTGELFF
>TRBJ2-2|.|TRBV11-3|.
TGTGCCAGCAGCTTACGGTCCCTTGGCGGGGAGCTGTTTTTT
CASSLRSLGGELFF
>TRBJ1-2|.|TRBV30|.
TGTGCCTGGAGTGGGCAGAGGATTGAAGGCTACACCTTC
CAWSGQRIEGYTF
>TRBJ2-2|.|TRBV30|.
TGTGCCGGTAACAGGAATGTCGGGGAGCTGTTTTTT
CAGNRNVGELFF
>TRBJ2-3|.|TRBV2|TRBD2
TGTGCCAGTCAACTAGCGGAGGGGACAGATACGCAGTATTTT
CASQLAEGTDTQYF